These T cell receptor beta chains were read from a single sample in a study of blood T cell repertoires in COVID-19. Measured with immunoSEQ multiplex PCR; TCRdb has only the in-frame clones, and not every one. The table includes roughly 250,000 clones, approximately 90% detected once. The specimen was peripheral blood. These receptors all stem from a man in his 60s who had recovered from COVID-19. Each CDR3 is given without its conserved first and last residue. Each record gives: clone size, J gene, V gene, CDR3 protein. Rows give clone size only sometimes, using once, few, many, or a class for an expanded clone.

. | TRBJ2-7 | TRBV7-8 | ASSRQGWGEQY
. | TRBJ2-5 | TRBV2 | ASRRSLAREETQY
. | TRBJ2-7 | TRBV19 | ASSQYKSGGLYEQY
. | TRBJ1-6 | TRBV9 | ASSAYGTLH
. | TRBJ2-5 | TRBV9 | ASSVGLAGGPGNQETQY
once | TRBJ2-7 | TRBV19 | ASTPPGRGYSEQY
. | TRBJ2-5 | TRBV9 | ASSPSKLGGGYQETQY
. | TRBJ1-2 | TRBV12-3/TRBV12-4 | ASSLELAGGYT
. | TRBJ1-4 | TRBV7-9 | ASSLMGGRADGKLF
. | TRBJ2-7 | TRBV4-1 | ASSHFQGGSGTAYEQY
. | TRBJ2-2 | TRBV19 | ASSIEQGTGELF
once | TRBJ1-1 | TRBV4-2 | ASSQQQGAMNTEAF
. | TRBJ2-7 | TRBV4-2 | ASSQDGTGYYEQY
. | TRBJ1-6 | TRBV10-1 | ASSVICAGSPLH
. | TRBJ2-3 | TRBV21-1 | ASSKRRGDSTDTQY
. | TRBJ2-7 | TRBV4-1 | ASSQFQTGLDEQY
few | TRBJ1-6 | TRBV4-2 | ASSPGGRGYSPLH
. | TRBJ1-5 | TRBV6-6 | ASSLDRGRPSATYSNQPQH
. | TRBJ1-2 | TRBV6-5 | ASRDRVNYGYT
. | TRBJ2-3 | TRBV29-1 | SVDVRDRDDTQY
once | TRBJ2-3 | TRBV4-2 | ASSQAGGLEDTQY
. | TRBJ1-2 | TRBV5-1 | ASSLGDATGAGYT
. | TRBJ2-7 | TRBV15 | ATSSPKGTGGYEQY
once | TRBJ1-5 | TRBV30 | AWGGQGNQPQH
. | TRBJ1-1 | TRBV21-1 | ASSTWGGGEAF
. | TRBJ1-3 | TRBV19 | ASSATGHSGNTIY
. | TRBJ2-1 | TRBV18 | ASSAGTSGGTYNEQF
. | TRBJ1-1 | TRBV7-2 | ASSPRTGWGTEAF